This T cell receptor beta chain derives from a study of type 1 regulatory T cells. Across the study: An in vitro protocol generated T-allo10, a Tr1-enriched, alloantigen-specific CD4 T cell product. The study's findings and limits: Compared with non-Tr1 cells, Tr1 cells showed a narrower TCR repertoire.

TCRdb analysed the reads with MiXCR anew, one entry per CDR3 protein. The table lists 5,000 to 6,500 distinct CDR3 sequences, about a quarter of them singletons. This CDR3 comprises 15 residues. Germline V gene data show CDR1 as KGHSH and CDR2 as LQKENI. With 3 bases removed from V and 1 base from J, the gap between germline ends came to 12 bases. This clonotype was detected a few times. Its antigen remains unknown. Sequenced input: cultured type 1 regulatory T (Tr1) cells, either the whole culture or a sorted fraction (not recorded which). The chain has TRBV18 and TRBJ2-5, with D tentatively TRBD2 (5 bases). This receptor was identified in a human donor in good health. CDR3 DNA: TGTGCCAGCTCACCGACGACTACAAGCCAAGAGACCCAGTACTTC. Encoded protein: CASSPTTTSQETQYF.